This T cell receptor beta chain emerged from a study of T cell responses to AZD1222 COVID-19 vaccine. Study-wide context: Pooling was applied to second doses at about 4 or about 12 weeks.

Clones were read by immunoSEQ multiplex PCR, and TCRdb kept only the in-frame ones, dropping some. The table includes under 150,000 clones, less than 95% detected once. The V and J ends lost 0 bases and 7 bases, in that order; junction bases with no gene match: 12. The length of the CDR3 is 18 residues. Germline CDR1 reads SGDLS; CDR2 reads YYNGEE. For this clone: Its target is unknown.

Study results and limitations: Two AZD1222 doses significantly raised spike-specific TCR breadth and depth over controls. Scientists sampled the repertoires only once the peak T cell response had passed. Recipients of AZD1222 seropositive at baseline numbered only five or six.

V and J are TRBV9 and TRBJ1-6; 8 bases align to TRBD1. Sequenced material: peripheral blood, taken on day 0 of AZD1222 vaccination. The origin of this receptor is an adult in good health. CDR3 amino acids: CASSVGGAGGLMNSPLHF. CDR3 nucleotide sequence: TGTGCCAGCAGCGTAGGTGGAGCAGGGGGCCTTATGAATTCACCCCTCCACTTT.